This T cell receptor beta chain comes out of a study of blood T cell repertoires in COVID-19. Authors' processing steps: Reference gene primer amplification gave nucleated cell count estimates. Profiled with immunoSEQ multiplex PCR; TCRdb holds only in-frame clones, not every one. V, J and clone size are taken as reported in that table, and D and trimming were inferred from the DNA itself. The sample holds around 200,000 clones, about 83% seen once. V lost 5 bases, J lost 6 bases, and 20 bases lay in between. Germline CDR1 is GTSNPN and CDR2 is SVGIG (reference sequence). The CDR3 has 14 amino acids. The receptor was isolated from a woman under 40 with COVID-19, enrolled during active disease. The chain uses TRBV30 and TRBJ2-7; D possibly corresponds to TRBD1 (5 bases). The source material was peripheral blood. The CDR3 bases are TGTGCCTGGGCCCCCGGCACAGGATTACCCGAGCAGTACTTC. It codes for CAWAPGTGLPEQYF.